These 14 T cell receptor beta chains were all obtained from the same sample, sequenced in a study of blood T cell repertoires in COVID-19. The assay was immunoSEQ multiplex PCR, and TCRdb's table has in-frame clones only and misses some. The table has over 250,000 clones, 83% seen once. Sequencing used peripheral blood. The origin of the receptors is a woman aged 45-65 years who had recovered from COVID-19.

The rearrangement joins TRBV7-6 to TRBJ2-2; D gene ambiguous. The CDR3 totals 16 residues. CDR1 and CDR2 from the germline V gene are SGHVS and FNYEAQ. Trimming shortened V by 1 base and J by 7 bases, and 16 bases separated the two germline ends. CDR3 sequence (DNA): TGTGCCAGCAGCTTAGGCTCTAGAACTTTGGGCGGGGAGCTGTTTTTT. It translates to CASSLGSRTLGGELFF.

The chain has TRBV2 and TRBJ1-3; 7 bases are shared with TRBD1. Germline CDR1 is SNHLY and CDR2 is FYNNEI. V shed 10 bases, J shed 6 bases, and the junction held 9 bases outside the gene matches. The CDR3 spans 13 residues. This CDR3 reads CATATGLENTIYF. The CDR3 DNA reads TGTGCCACCGCGACAGGGTTAGAAAACACCATATATTTT. Full variable domain (missing parts from reference TRBV2 and TRBJ1-3): EPEVTQTPSHQVTQMGQEVILRCVPISNHLYFYWYRQILGQKVEFLVSFYNNEISEKSEIFDDQFSVERPDGSNFTLKIRSTKLEDSAMYFCATATGLENTIYFGEGSWLTVV.

There are many counts of this clone. The chain couples TRBV5-4 to TRBJ1-3, with 7 bases identical to TRBD1. V was pared by 3 bases and J by 0 bases, with 3 bases of the junction left unmatched. Germline CDR1 SGHNT, CDR2 YYREEE (reference sequence). The CDR3 extends over 15 amino acids. DNA of the CDR3: TGTGCCAGCAGCTGGGACAGAACCTCTGGAAACACCATATATTTT. It is translated as CASSWDRTSGNTIYF.

The V call is TRBV12-3 or TRBV12-4, the J call TRBJ2-7; possible D gene TRBD2, 6 bases. This CDR3 comprises 12 residues. V shed 5 bases and J shed 6 bases, with 11 bases lying between them. The CDR3 DNA reads as TGTGCCAGCAGTCTACTCGGGGGCGAGCAGTACTTC. Its translation: CASSLLGGEQYF.

The rearrangement joins TRBV7-8 to TRBJ2-1, with TRBD2 as a possible D gene (6 bases). The CDR3 is 17 amino acids. Trimming stripped 0 bases from V and 0 bases from J, with 12 bases between. From germline, CDR1 is SGHVS and CDR2 FQNEAQ. The CDR3 here is CASSLASAGPSYNEQFF. The CDR3 DNA follows: TGTGCCAGCAGCTTAGCCTCAGCGGGCCCCTCCTACAATGAGCAGTTCTTC.

This clone came up a few times. The chain carries TRBV2 and TRBJ2-5; TRBD2 agrees at 15 bases. CDR1 SNHLY and CDR2 FYNNEI come from the germline V gene. V gave up 4 bases and J gave up 3 bases; unmatched junction bases: 0. The CDR3 has 15 residues. The CDR3: CASSGTSGGEETQYF. DNA for the CDR3: TGTGCCAGCAGTGGGACTAGCGGGGGGGAAGAGACCCAGTACTTC.

The chain employs TRBV4-3 and TRBJ1-6; D unresolved. Germline CDR1 and CDR2: LGHNA and YSLEER. The CDR3 covers 15 residues. The V gene lost 1 base and the J gene lost 10 bases, with 14 bases spanning the gap. The CDR3 bases are TGCGCCAGCAGCCAAGCCCCTGATAGAGCCTCACCCCTCCACTTT. This sequence encodes CASSQAPDRASPLHF.

V is TRBV7-3 and J is TRBJ2-1; TRBD2 matches 7 bases. J was trimmed by 3 bases and V by 6 bases; bases with no gene match: 8. Per the germline V gene, CDR1 is SGHTA and CDR2 is FQGTGA. CDR3 length: 15 amino acids. Here the CDR3 DNA reads TGTGCCAGCAGTCTAAGCGGGGCCTACTACAATGAGCAGTTCTTC. Protein product: CASSLSGAYYNEQFF.

The rearrangement links TRBV7-9 to TRBJ1-2, with a tentative D call TRBD1 (5 bases). V was clipped by 4 bases and J by 6 bases, with 15 bases between them. Germline values: CDR1 SEHNR, CDR2 FQNEAQ (reference sequence). This CDR3 region has 14 residues. CDR3 DNA sequence: TGTGCCAGCAGCTCAGGTGGGGCAGGGAATGGCTACACCTTC. Its translation: CASSSGGAGNGYTF.

The chain employs TRBV4-3 and TRBJ2-2; weak D call: TRBD1 (6 bases). Trimming shortened V by 5 bases and J by 1 base, and 20 bases separated the two germline ends. Germline CDR1 is LGHNA and CDR2 is YSLEER. The CDR3 consists of 18 residues. CDR3 nucleotide sequence: TGCGCCAGCAGCGGACCATCTTATGGGGGCCTGAACACCGGGGAGCTGTTTTTT. Its translation: CASSGPSYGGLNTGELFF.

V usage is TRBV5-1 and J usage is TRBJ2-7; tentative D call: TRBD2 (6 bases). Trimming pared 0 bases from V and 2 bases from J, leaving 9 bases between. The CDR3 extends over 14 amino acids. Germline V lookup: CDR1 SGHRS, CDR2 YFSETQ. The CDR3 spells CASSLVGGTYEQYF. CDR3 DNA sequence: TGCGCCAGCAGCTTGGTCGGGGGTACCTACGAGCAGTACTTC.

This chain joins TRBV7-9 and TRBJ2-2; TRBD1 might be the D (5 bases). CDR3 size: 16 residues. Germline V gene data show CDR1 as SEHNR and CDR2 as FQNEAQ (reference sequence). V gave up 1 base and J gave up 7 bases, with 16 bases separating them. For the CDR3, the DNA is TGTGCCAGCAGCTTAGTGGGGCCCCGAGGAGTCGGGGAGCTGTTTTTT. This encodes CASSLVGPRGVGELFF.

The chain couples TRBV29-1 to TRBJ1-2, with D tentatively TRBD1 (5 bases). The CDR3 sequence is 12 residues long. With 4 bases removed from V and 4 bases from J, the gap between germline ends came to 10 bases. In germline, CDR1 is SQVTM, CDR2 ANQGSEA. The DNA for the CDR3 is TGCAGCGTTGTCGAGCAGGGCTATGGCTACACCTTC. Translating gives CSVVEQGYGYTF.

The V gene is TRBV28, the J gene TRBJ1-5; 12 bases agree with TRBD1. Germline assignment: CDR1 MDHEN and CDR2 SYDVKM. The CDR3 spans 15 residues. V shed 6 bases and J 2 bases; nucleotides not matched to a gene: 2. CDR3 bases: TGTGCCAGCAGCGGGACAGGGGGCGGCAATCAGCCCCAGCATTTT. Translating it yields CASSGTGGGNQPQHF.